These 24 T cell receptor beta chains originate from one sample sequenced in a study of beta chain features in type 1 diabetes. Isolated RNA was reverse transcribed in full, so expressed TCRB transcripts were sequenced. Sequencing was performed with immunoSEQ multiplex PCR; in TCRdb, only in-frame clones are kept and a portion is missing. The sample includes 150,000 or so clones, roughly a tenth of them seen just once. Sequencing was done on a sample of central memory CD4+ T cells from blood. All receptors derive from a man aged 18 to 29 in good health.

The chain recombines TRBV5-1 with TRBJ2-3, with 8 bases identical to TRBD2. The ends lost 0 bases at V and 1 base at J; junction bases unmatched: 1. CDR1 and CDR2 (germline): SGHRS, YFSETQ. CDR3 size: 15 residues. The CDR3 spells CASSLGSGGTDTQYF. The CDR3 bases are TGCGCCAGCAGCTTGGGTAGCGGGGGCACAGATACGCAGTATTTT. Using reference TRBV5-1 and TRBJ2-3 for the parts outside the CDR3, the full variable domain is KAGVTQTPRYLIKTRGQQVTLSCSPISGHRSVSWYQQTPGQGLQFLFEYFSETQRNKGNFPGRFSGRQFSNSRSEMNVSTLELGDSALYLCASSLGSGGTDTQYFGPGTRLTVL.

This chain joins TRBV5-1 and TRBJ2-5; D ambiguous. The V end was cut by 4 bases, the J end by 2 bases, with 9 bases between. The CDR3 spans 13 residues. From germline, CDR1 is SGHRS and CDR2 YFSETQ. CDR3 amino acids: CASSAQVQETQYF. CDR3 coding DNA: TGCGCCAGCAGCGCGCAAGTACAAGAGACCCAGTACTTC.

This clone was picked up a small number of times. V is TRBV9 and J is TRBJ1-3; D uncertain. The CDR3 is 13 residues long. The V gene's germline CDR1 is SGDLS and CDR2 YYNGEE. Trimming removed 4 bases from V and 0 bases from J, with 5 bases in between. The CDR3 spells CASSSNSGNTIYF. In DNA form, the CDR3 reads TGTGCCAGCAGCTCAAACTCTGGAAACACCATATATTTT.

This clone was counted between two and nine times. The CDR3 DNA sequence: TGTGCCAGTGGAACCGGGACTAGCTTCCCTTTGGAACAGTTCTTC. Amino acids: CASGTGTSFPLEQFF. The chain couples TRBV19 to TRBJ2-1; 9 bases fit TRBD2. V lost 8 bases to trimming and J lost 13 bases; unmatched junction nucleotides: 18. Germline V CDR1 and CDR2: LNHDA, SQIVND (reference sequence). This CDR3 is built from 15 residues.

A few counts support this clone. J is TRBJ1-6 and V is TRBV4-2; D may be TRBD1 (5 bases). The CDR3 loop spans 14 amino acids. Germline V gene lookup returns CDR1 LGHNA and CDR2 YNFKEQ. The V gene lost 0 bases and the J gene lost 9 bases, with 9 bases spanning the gap. CDR3 in DNA: TGTGCCAGCAGCCAAGACAGGGTGAGTTCACCCCTCCACTTT. Translation: CASSQDRVSSPLHF.

V is TRBV6-5 and J is TRBJ1-1; 8 bases fit TRBD1. Trimming cost V 6 bases and J 3 bases; bases outside gene matches: 9. Looked up from germline, CDR1 is MNHEY and CDR2 is SVGAGI. The CDR3 runs 15 residues. CDR3 DNA sequence: TGTGCCAGCAGGCCACAGGGGGGGGTAGACACTGAAGCTTTCTTT. Translated, it gives CASRPQGGVDTEAFF.

V and J are TRBV7-2 and TRBJ2-5; 11 bases are shared with TRBD2. The CDR3 length is 16 residues. V trimming: 5 bases; J trimming: 4 bases; junction bases outside the gene matches: 9. The germline V gene has CDR1 SGHTA and CDR2 FQGNSA. Here the CDR3 reads CASSRISGGGGETQYF. The CDR3, as DNA: TGTGCCAGCAGCCGAATTAGCGGGGGGGGAGGAGAGACCCAGTACTTC.

CDR3 loop: CASSYFAGEAAGELFF. CDR3 in DNA: TGTGCCAGCAGTTATTTTGCGGGGGAGGCGGCCGGGGAGCTGTTTTTT. This chain joins TRBV6-5 and TRBJ2-2, with TRBD2 matching 7 bases. Germline lookup yields CDR1 MNHEY and CDR2 SVGAGI. Trimming cost V 3 bases and J 6 bases; bases outside gene matches: 10. This CDR3 region has 16 residues.

This clone turned up a few times. This chain connects TRBV19 to TRBJ1-5, with TRBD1 identical over 9 bases. The CDR3 is 14 residues long. The ends lost 6 bases at V and 4 bases at J; junction bases unmatched: 4. From germline, CDR1 is LNHDA and CDR2 SQIVND (reference sequence). CDR3 residues: CASSRTGDNQPQHF. CDR3 DNA sequence: TGTGCCAGTAGCCGGACAGGGGATAATCAGCCCCAGCATTTT. The complete variable domain, with remaining parts taken from reference TRBV19 and TRBJ1-5, reads DGGITQSPKYLFRKEGQNVTLSCEQNLNHDAMYWYRQDPGQGLRLIYYSQIVNDFQKGDIAEGYSVSREKKESFPLTVTSAQKNPTAFYLCASSRTGDNQPQHFGDGTRLSIL.

This clone has ten or more counts. The rearrangement joins TRBV7-9 to TRBJ1-4, with a tentative D call TRBD1 (5 bases). V dropped 1 base and J dropped 5 bases, with 17 bases sitting between them. This CDR3 region has 17 residues. Germline CDR1 SEHNR, CDR2 FQNEAQ (reference sequence). Here the CDR3 reads CASSLGLTGRGNEKLFF. The CDR3 DNA reads as TGTGCCAGCAGCTTAGGACTTACAGGTCGGGGGAATGAAAAACTGTTTTTT.

V is TRBV5-1 and J is TRBJ2-1; 9 nucleotides align to TRBD1. Germline V gene lookup returns CDR1 SGHRS and CDR2 YFSETQ. The junction had 4 bases not matched to a gene; V was cut back by 2 bases and J by 7 bases. The CDR3 runs 14 residues. The CDR3: CASSFGTGSNEQFF. The CDR3 DNA follows: TGCGCCAGCAGCTTTGGGACAGGGTCGAATGAGCAGTTCTTC.

This sequence joins TRBV29-1 and TRBJ1-2; TRBD1 matches at 12 bases. Germline lookup yields CDR1 SQVTM and CDR2 ANQGSEA. This CDR3 region has 15 residues. Unmatched junction bases numbered 10, after V lost 7 bases and J lost 4 bases. The chain's CDR3 is CSAGTGGANLYGYTF. For the CDR3, the DNA is TGCAGCGCCGGGACAGGGGGCGCAAACCTCTATGGCTACACCTTC.

V and J are TRBV6-6 and TRBJ1-3, with a possible D match to TRBD1 (5 bases). The CDR3 is made up of 13 amino acids. V gave up 6 bases and J gave up 3 bases, with 9 bases separating them. Looked up from germline, CDR1 is MNHNY and CDR2 is SVGAGI (reference sequence). The CDR3 here is CASSPGGGNTIYF. CDR3 nucleotide sequence: TGTGCCAGCAGCCCCGGGGGTGGAAACACCATATATTTT.

This clone was seen a handful of times. The J gene is TRBJ2-1, the V gene TRBV7-8; 7 bases align to TRBD2. The ends lost 2 bases at V and 0 bases at J; junction bases unmatched: 4. The length of the CDR3 is 16 residues. Germline values: CDR1 SGHVS, CDR2 FQNEAQ. CDR3 sequence reads: CASSLLGGGSYNEQFF. The DNA for the CDR3 is TGTGCCAGCAGCTTACTGGGGGGGGGCTCCTACAATGAGCAGTTCTTC.

This clone came up a few times. This chain uses TRBV18 with TRBJ2-3; no firm D call. The length of the CDR3 is 14 residues. The germline CDR1 and CDR2 sequences are KGHSH and LQKENI. Trimming left V 5 bases short and J 0 bases short, with 9 bases between. CDR3 protein: CASSVRSSTDTQYF. CDR3 nucleotide sequence: TGTGCCAGCTCAGTGCGGTCTAGCACAGATACGCAGTATTTT.

This clone has a handful of counts. V and J are TRBV18 and TRBJ2-3; tentatively, D is TRBD1 (6 bases). The length of the CDR3 is 14 residues. In germline, CDR1 is KGHSH, CDR2 LQKENI. Between the trimmed V and J ends, which lost 4 bases and 2 bases, there was a span of 10 bases. CDR3 amino acids: CASSLWTVTDTQYF. For the CDR3, the DNA is TGTGCCAGCTCACTATGGACAGTCACAGATACGCAGTATTTT.

The sample holds a few counts of this clone. This chain joins TRBV7-2 and TRBJ1-2; 9 nucleotides agree with TRBD1. Germline trimming cut 1 base from V and 6 bases from J; bases unmatched to any gene: 3. The length of the CDR3 is 14 residues. The germline CDR1 and CDR2 sequences are SGHTA and FQGNSA. The DNA of the CDR3 is TGTGCCAGCAGCTTAGGGGACAGGGACGATGGCTACACCTTC. Its translation is CASSLGDRDDGYTF.

This clone was picked up a small number of times. The rearrangement uses TRBV11-2 and TRBJ2-5; 8 bases are a match to TRBD1. The germline V gene encodes CDR1 SGHAT and CDR2 FQNNGV. The junction had 3 bases not matched to a gene; V was cut back by 5 bases and J by 4 bases. The CDR3 length is 13 residues. DNA of the CDR3: TGTGCCAGCAGCGATGACAGGGGAGAGACCCAGTACTTC. Amino acids: CASSDDRGETQYF.

This clone was counted a few times. The rearrangement links TRBV7-2 to TRBJ1-6; no definite D call. The germline V and J ends were trimmed by 1 base and 8 bases, with 6 bases remaining between them. The CDR3 spans 13 residues. Germline assignment: CDR1 SGHTA and CDR2 FQGNSA. The CDR3 loop is CASSLERDSPLHF. The CDR3 bases are TGTGCCAGCAGCTTAGAGCGGGATTCACCCCTCCACTTT.

This clone was seen more than once but under ten times. The V and J genes are TRBV5-1 and TRBJ1-5, with a weak D call TRBD1 (6 bases). This CDR3 region has 16 residues. V was shortened by 2 bases and J by 3 bases, with 15 bases between the two germline ends. Germline V gene lookup returns CDR1 SGHRS and CDR2 YFSETQ. The CDR3 DNA sequence: TGCGCCAGCAGCTTATCGGGGACAAACAACAATCAGCCCCAGCATTTT. It yields the protein CASSLSGTNNNQPQHF.

This clone was seen a handful of times. This sequence joins TRBV27 and TRBJ1-5; TRBD1 is a possible D gene (5 bases). CDR1 MNHEY and CDR2 SMNVEV come from the germline V gene (reference sequence). The length of the CDR3 is 13 residues. The V gene lost 2 bases and the J gene lost 9 bases, with 11 bases spanning the gap. CDR3: CASSLAGLGPQHF. DNA of the CDR3: TGTGCCAGCAGTTTAGCGGGGCTAGGGCCCCAGCATTTT.

This clone was recorded a few times. The chain couples TRBV4-2 to TRBJ2-7; 10 nucleotides match TRBD1. The germline CDR1 and CDR2 sequences are LGHNA and YNFKEQ. The J segment lost 0 bases and the V segment lost 4 bases, leaving 9 bases of the junction unmatched. The CDR3 is made up of 17 amino acids. In DNA, the CDR3 is TGTGCCAGCAGCCTCAGCATCAGGGACAGGGGCTCCTACGAGCAGTACTTC. Its protein is CASSLSIRDRGSYEQYF.

This clone occurred a few times. The DNA of the CDR3 is TGTGCCAGCAGCCCTCGGGGACTAGCGGGGGGGCGTGGCTCCTACAATGAGCAGTTCTTC. It yields the protein CASSPRGLAGGRGSYNEQFF. The chain recombines TRBV9 with TRBJ2-1, with 16 bases aligning to TRBD2. V gave up 4 bases and J gave up 0 bases; unmatched junction bases: 10. Germline V gene data show CDR1 as SGDLS and CDR2 as YYNGEE. The CDR3 sequence is 20 residues long.

Only a few counts were recorded for this clone. V is TRBV19 and J is TRBJ2-1; 9 positions match TRBD2. The V segment lost 7 bases and the J segment 10 bases; nucleotides outside the gene matches: 8. This CDR3 region has 13 residues. Germline CDR1 LNHDA, CDR2 SQIVND (reference sequence). CDR3 nucleotides: TGTGCCAGTAATACGCGGGGGGGAGGAGAGCAGTTCTTC. The encoded protein is CASNTRGGGEQFF.